The T cell receptor beta chain under discussion was sequenced for a study of blood T cell repertoires in COVID-19 (dated by TCRdb to the early 2020s). A note on the overall study: Samples covering the acute and convalescent phases of COVID-19 were provided by collaborators in the United States, Italy and Spain. Where HLA class I and class II types were available, the types were taken from metadata supplied by the sample provider, not from assay-based typing. Deeply sampled blood TCRbeta repertoires from subjects exposed to, actively infected with, or recovered from COVID-19 were included in the dataset. The repertoires were made available in a free public database intended to serve as a resource for research on the immune response to SARS-CoV-2. The samples were drawn from the first 160 participants of the ongoing ImmuneRACE study and from roughly 1,300 subjects provided by 6 global collaborators. Nearly every sample came with metadata listing a de-identified subject ID, COVID-19 status, age in years and sex. The prospective study material was composed of cDNA or gDNA derived from T cells, B-cell-depleted T cells, or PBMCs. General study outcomes and caveats: The amount of clinical and demographic metadata varied by source and participant and was provided uncurated.

As concerns this clone: Which antigen it targets is not known. No clone much larger than this one lies a single base away; base qualities are absent.

TCRbeta CDR3 regions were amplified from genomic DNA by means of the immunoSEQ Assay, a bias-controlled multiplex PCR. Regarding the original processing steps: The number of nucleated cells in each sample was estimated by amplification of reference gene primers within the assay. Sequence reads were collapsed and filtered to measure the absolute abundance of every unique TCRbeta CDR3 rearrangement. For each sample, productive Simpson clonality was calculated by taking the square root of Simpson's diversity index across productive rearrangements. Held by TCRdb, this immuneACCESS table contains in-frame sequences only and omits some clones. Under half of the omission traces to an unresolved V gene where checked; the cause of the rest is unknown. The D gene and trimming were derived from the DNA, and the V and J assignments and clone size from that table. The sample data list about 50,000 clones, and around 88% of these were observed just once. The ten largest clones add up to less than 2.5% of the sample.

The germline V gene sets CDR1 to MGHRA and CDR2 to YSYEKL. The CDR3 runs 16 amino acids, cysteine and phenylalanine included. Of the read, only the CDR3 DNA is kept; its 48 bases are in frame from base 1. Deletion took 1 base off V and 0 bases off J, with a span of 11 bases between the germline ends. Collaborating institutions collected whole blood in K2EDTA tubes following their own protocols. For TCRbeta analysis, collaborators shipped samples as frozen whole blood, isolated PBMCs, or DNA extracted from either of those sample types. In this chain, TRBV4-1 is recombined with TRBJ2-3, with the D gene call left open. The clonotype originates from a woman in her sixties with acute or convalescent COVID-19. Sequencing used peripheral blood. The CDR3 reads CASSQVSAASTDTQYF. The DNA sequence is TGCGCCAGCAGCCAAGTAAGCGCGGCTAGCACAGATACGCAGTATTTT.